This T cell receptor beta chain was obtained from a study of spatial heterogeneity in lung cancer. Broader study findings: One measure, the expanded intratumoral alpha and beta TCR count, tracked tumor mutation counts.

Time point given: sample taken at primary tumor resection. TCRdb independently ran MiXCR on the 5' RACE reads; one entry per CDR3 protein. The sample yields thousands of distinct CDR3 sequences, 5.5% seen once. A few counts support this clonotype. Antigen specificity is unknown. The sequence was obtained from a male donor with early-stage non-small cell lung cancer. Sequenced here: lung tumor tissue, sampled at surgery.

CDR3 residues: CGCRRTNTGELFF. In DNA, the CDR3 is TGTGGCTGCCGGCGGACTAACACCGGGGAGCTGTTTTTT. J is TRBJ2-2 and V is TRBV19; a possible D gene is TRBD2 (5 bases). This CDR3 spans 13 amino acids. The germline V gene encodes CDR1 LNHDA and CDR2 SQIVND (reference sequence).